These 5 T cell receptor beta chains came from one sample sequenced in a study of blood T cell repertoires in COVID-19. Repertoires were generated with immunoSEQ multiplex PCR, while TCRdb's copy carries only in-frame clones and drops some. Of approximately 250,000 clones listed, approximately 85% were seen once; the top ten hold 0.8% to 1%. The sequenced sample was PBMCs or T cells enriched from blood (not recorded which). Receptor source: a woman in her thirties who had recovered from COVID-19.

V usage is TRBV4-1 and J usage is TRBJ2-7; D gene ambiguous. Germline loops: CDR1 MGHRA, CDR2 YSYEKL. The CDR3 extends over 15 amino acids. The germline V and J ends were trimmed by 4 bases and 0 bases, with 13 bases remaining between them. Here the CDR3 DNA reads TGCGCCAGCAGCCGTCAACTCCCGAGCTCCTACGAGCAGTACTTC. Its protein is CASSRQLPSSYEQYF.

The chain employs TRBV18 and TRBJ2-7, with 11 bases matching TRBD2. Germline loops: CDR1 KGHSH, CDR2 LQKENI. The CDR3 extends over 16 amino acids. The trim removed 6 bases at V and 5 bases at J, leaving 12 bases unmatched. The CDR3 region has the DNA TGTGCCAGCTCCGCCTTGTCTAGCGGGAGGAACAACGAGCAGTACTTC. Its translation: CASSALSSGRNNEQYF. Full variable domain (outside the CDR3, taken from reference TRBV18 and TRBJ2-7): NAGVMQNPRHLVRRRGQEARLRCSPMKGHSHVYWYRQLPEEGLKFMVYLQKENIIDESGMPKERFSAEFPKEGPSILRIQQVVRGDSAAYFCASSALSSGRNNEQYFGPGTRLTVT.

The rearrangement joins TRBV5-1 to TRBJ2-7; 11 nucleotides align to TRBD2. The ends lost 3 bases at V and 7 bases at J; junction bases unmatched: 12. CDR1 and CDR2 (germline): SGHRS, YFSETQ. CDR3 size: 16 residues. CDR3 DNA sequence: TGCGCCAGCAGCTCCGCACAACTAGCGGGAGTTCGAGAGCAGTACTTC. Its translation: CASSSAQLAGVREQYF.

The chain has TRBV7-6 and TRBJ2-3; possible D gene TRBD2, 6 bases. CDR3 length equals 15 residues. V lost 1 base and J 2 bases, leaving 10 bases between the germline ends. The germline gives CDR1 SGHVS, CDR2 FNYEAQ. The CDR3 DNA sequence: TGTGCCAGCAGCTTAGGGTCGGGAGTCACAGATACGCAGTATTTT. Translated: CASSLGSGVTDTQYF.

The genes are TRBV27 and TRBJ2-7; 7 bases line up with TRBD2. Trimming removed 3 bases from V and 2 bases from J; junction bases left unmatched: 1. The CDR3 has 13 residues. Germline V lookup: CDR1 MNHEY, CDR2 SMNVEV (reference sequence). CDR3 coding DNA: TGTGCCAGCAGTTTTGGGAGGGCCTACGAGCAGTACTTC. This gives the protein CASSFGRAYEQYF.